The 3 T cell receptor beta chains given below trace back to one sample, sequenced in a study of blood T cell repertoires in COVID-19. Using immunoSEQ multiplex PCR, the repertoire was profiled, and TCRdb retains in-frame clones only, with some absent. The data hold about 230,000 clones, with roughly 88% observed a single time. What was sequenced was peripheral blood. Source of these receptors: a man aged 40-49 years with acute or convalescent COVID-19.

The chain combines TRBV2 with TRBJ2-7; TRBD2 matches at 7 bases. The CDR3 runs 14 residues. With 8 bases clipped from V and 1 base from J, the junction kept 8 bases outside the gene matches. Looked up from germline, CDR1 is SNHLY and CDR2 is FYNNEI. The CDR3 loop is CASFPKRGSYEQYF. The CDR3 DNA follows: TGTGCCAGCTTCCCCAAGCGGGGATCCTACGAGCAGTACTTC. The whole variable domain, remainder taken from reference TRBV2 and TRBJ2-7, is EPEVTQTPSHQVTQMGQEVILRCVPISNHLYFYWYRQILGQKVEFLVSFYNNEISEKSEIFDDQFSVERPDGSNFTLKIRSTKLEDSAMYFCASFPKRGSYEQYFGPGTRLTVT.

This chain uses TRBV19 with TRBJ1-2; no firm D call. CDR3 length equals 12 residues. Germline assignment: CDR1 LNHDA and CDR2 SQIVND (reference sequence). Trimming took off 4 bases at V and 8 bases at J, with 11 bases between the two ends. The CDR3 DNA is TGTGCCAGTAGTACCCAGACTCAAGGCTACACCTTC. Protein: CASSTQTQGYTF.

The CDR3 DNA is TGTGCCAGCACCTTGACAGGGGGCGGTAATCAGCCCCAGCATTTT. Translated, it gives CASTLTGGGNQPQHF. The J gene is TRBJ1-5, the V gene TRBV2; 10 positions match TRBD1. Unmatched junction bases numbered 7, after V lost 7 bases and J lost 4 bases. Germline CDR1 and CDR2: SNHLY and FYNNEI. This CDR3 is 15 amino acids long.